Described below is a single T cell receptor beta chain sequence and its context. As yet, its antigen is unknown. The record originates from a study of monozygotic twins with cystic fibrosis. Points from the study as a whole: In this small cohort, shared CDR3 numbers showed no association with age, concordance or disease severity. Clonality was generally low (median approximately 0.0088), higher in the most severe patients.

Sequenced by immunoSEQ multiplex PCR; TCRdb stores in-frame clones only, minus some. The sample holds roughly 32,000 clones; approximately 97% are singletons and the top ten take about 0.17%. The CDR3 totals 11 residues. V gave up 6 bases and J gave up 9 bases, with 9 bases separating them. Germline CDR1 reads MNHEY; CDR2 reads SVGAGI. Sequencing was carried out using blood. This rearrangement joins TRBV6-5 to TRBJ2-1; D perhaps matches TRBD1 (5 bases). The receptor comes from a girl aged 2 to 10 with cystic fibrosis. The CDR3 DNA is TGTGCCAGCAGCCAGGGTGGTGAGCAGTTCTTC. Translated, it gives CASSQGGEQFF.